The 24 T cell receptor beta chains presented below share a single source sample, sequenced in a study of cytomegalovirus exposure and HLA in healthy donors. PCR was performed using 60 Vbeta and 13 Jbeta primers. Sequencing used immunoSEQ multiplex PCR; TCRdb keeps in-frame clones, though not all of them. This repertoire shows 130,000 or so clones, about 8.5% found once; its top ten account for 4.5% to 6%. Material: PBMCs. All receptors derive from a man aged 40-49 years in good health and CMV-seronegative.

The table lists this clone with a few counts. The CDR3 region has the DNA TGTGCCAGCAGCTTCTCTAAAACAGGGACTGAAGCTTTCTTT. This gives the protein CASSFSKTGTEAFF. The chain uses TRBV7-2 and TRBJ1-1, with D perhaps TRBD1 (6 bases). Germline-derived CDR1 and CDR2 are SGHTA and FQGNSA. The CDR3 runs to 14 residues. The V end was cut by 3 bases, the J end by 5 bases, with 13 bases between.

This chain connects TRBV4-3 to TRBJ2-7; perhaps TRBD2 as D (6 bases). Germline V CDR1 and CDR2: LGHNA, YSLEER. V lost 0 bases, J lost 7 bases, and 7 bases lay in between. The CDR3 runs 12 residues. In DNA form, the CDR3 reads TGCGCCAGCAGCCAAGATCGGGGGGAGCAGTACTTC. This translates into CASSQDRGEQYF.

DNA for the CDR3: TGTGCCAGCCATCGGGGGGTCGGCGAGCAGTACTTC. Protein: CASHRGVGEQYF. The genes are TRBV6-5 and TRBJ2-7, with TRBD2 identical over 7 bases. From germline, CDR1 is MNHEY and CDR2 SVGAGI. This CDR3 spans 12 amino acids. V trimming: 8 bases; J trimming: 6 bases; junction bases outside the gene matches: 7.

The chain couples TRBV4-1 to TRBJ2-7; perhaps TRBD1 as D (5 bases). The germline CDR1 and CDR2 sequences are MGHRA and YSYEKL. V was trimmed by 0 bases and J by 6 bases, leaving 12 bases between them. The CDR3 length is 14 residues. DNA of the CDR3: TGCGCCAGCAGCCAAGATCAGGGTATCCTCGAGCAGTACTTC. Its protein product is CASSQDQGILEQYF.

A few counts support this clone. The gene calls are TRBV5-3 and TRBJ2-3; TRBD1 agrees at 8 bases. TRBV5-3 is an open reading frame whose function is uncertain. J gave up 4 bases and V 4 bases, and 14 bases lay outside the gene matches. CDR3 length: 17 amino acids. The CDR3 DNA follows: TGTGCCAGAAGCCAATATAAGACAGGGGAAAGTCCAGATACGCAGTATTTT. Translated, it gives CARSQYKTGESPDTQYF.

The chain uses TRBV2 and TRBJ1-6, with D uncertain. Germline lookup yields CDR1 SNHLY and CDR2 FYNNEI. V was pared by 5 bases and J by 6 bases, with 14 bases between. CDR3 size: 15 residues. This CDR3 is CASSLQQPPNSPLHF. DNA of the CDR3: TGTGCCAGCAGTTTACAGCAACCCCCTAATTCACCCCTCCACTTT.

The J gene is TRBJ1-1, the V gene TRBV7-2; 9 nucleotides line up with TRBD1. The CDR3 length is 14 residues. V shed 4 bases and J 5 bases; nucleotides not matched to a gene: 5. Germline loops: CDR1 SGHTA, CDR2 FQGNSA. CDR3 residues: CASSSTGGLTEAFF. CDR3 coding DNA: TGTGCCAGCAGCTCCACAGGGGGCTTAACTGAAGCTTTCTTT.

The CDR3 is CASSEQAYNEQFF. CDR3 DNA sequence: TGTGCCAGCAGTGAGCAGGCCTACAATGAGCAGTTCTTC. The chain carries TRBV2 and TRBJ2-1; no clear D gene. The V gene's germline CDR1 is SNHLY and CDR2 FYNNEI. This CDR3 comprises 13 residues. V lost 3 bases, J lost 2 bases, and 5 bases lay in between.

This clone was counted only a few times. The CDR3 region is CASRGEEGTQYF. The CDR3 DNA is TGTGCCAGCAGGGGCGAGGAGGGTACGCAGTATTTT. The chain carries TRBV6-4 and TRBJ2-3; weak D call: TRBD2 (6 bases). V was shortened by 6 bases and J by 8 bases, with 12 bases between the two germline ends. The CDR3 is 12 residues long. Germline-derived CDR1 and CDR2 are MRHNA and SNTAGT.

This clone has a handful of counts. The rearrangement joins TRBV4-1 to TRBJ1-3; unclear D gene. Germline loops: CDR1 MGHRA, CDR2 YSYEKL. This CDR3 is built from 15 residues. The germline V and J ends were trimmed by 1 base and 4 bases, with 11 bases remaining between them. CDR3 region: CASSQVEGRGNTIYF. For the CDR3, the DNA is TGCGCCAGCAGCCAAGTTGAGGGCAGGGGAAACACCATATATTTT.

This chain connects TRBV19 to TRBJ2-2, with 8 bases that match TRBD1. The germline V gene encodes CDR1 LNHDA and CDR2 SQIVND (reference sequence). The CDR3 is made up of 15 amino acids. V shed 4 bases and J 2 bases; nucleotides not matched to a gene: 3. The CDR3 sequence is CASSTGQGNTGELFF. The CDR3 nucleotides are TGTGCCAGTAGTACCGGACAGGGAAACACCGGGGAGCTGTTTTTT. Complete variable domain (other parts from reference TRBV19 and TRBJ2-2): DGGITQSPKYLFRKEGQNVTLSCEQNLNHDAMYWYRQDPGQGLRLIYYSQIVNDFQKGDIAEGYSVSREKKESFPLTVTSAQKNPTAFYLCASSTGQGNTGELFFGEGSRLTVL.

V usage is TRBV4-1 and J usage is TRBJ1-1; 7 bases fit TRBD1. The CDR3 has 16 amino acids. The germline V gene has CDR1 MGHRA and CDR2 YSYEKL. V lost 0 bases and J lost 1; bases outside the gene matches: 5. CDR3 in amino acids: CASSQESRGRNTEAFF. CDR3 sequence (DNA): TGCGCCAGCAGCCAAGAGTCGAGGGGGCGGAACACTGAAGCTTTCTTT.

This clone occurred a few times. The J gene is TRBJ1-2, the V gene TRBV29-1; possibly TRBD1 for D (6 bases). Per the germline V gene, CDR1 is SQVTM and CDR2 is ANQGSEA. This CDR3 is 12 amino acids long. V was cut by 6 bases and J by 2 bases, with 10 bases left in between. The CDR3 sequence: CSVGRGNYGYTF. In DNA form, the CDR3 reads TGCAGCGTGGGGAGGGGGAACTATGGCTACACCTTC.

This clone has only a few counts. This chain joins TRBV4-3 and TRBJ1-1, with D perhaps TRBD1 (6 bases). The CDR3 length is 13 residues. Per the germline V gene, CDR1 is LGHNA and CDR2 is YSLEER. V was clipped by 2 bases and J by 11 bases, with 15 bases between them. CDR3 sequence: CASSQRGGLQAFF. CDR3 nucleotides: TGCGCCAGCAGCCAAAGGGGGGGGCTCCAGGCTTTCTTT.

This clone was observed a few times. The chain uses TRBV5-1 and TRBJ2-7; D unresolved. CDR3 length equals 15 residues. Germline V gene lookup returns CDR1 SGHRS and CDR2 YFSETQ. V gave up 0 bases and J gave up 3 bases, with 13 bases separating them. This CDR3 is CASSLGIAAYYEQYF. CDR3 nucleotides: TGCGCCAGCAGCTTGGGAATAGCAGCTTACTACGAGCAGTACTTC.

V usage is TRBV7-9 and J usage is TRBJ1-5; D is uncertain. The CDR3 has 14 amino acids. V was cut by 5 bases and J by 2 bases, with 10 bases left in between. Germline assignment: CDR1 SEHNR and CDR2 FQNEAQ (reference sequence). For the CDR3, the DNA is TGTGCCAGCAGCCACAGTATGGGCAATCAGCCCCAGCATTTT. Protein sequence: CASSHSMGNQPQHF.

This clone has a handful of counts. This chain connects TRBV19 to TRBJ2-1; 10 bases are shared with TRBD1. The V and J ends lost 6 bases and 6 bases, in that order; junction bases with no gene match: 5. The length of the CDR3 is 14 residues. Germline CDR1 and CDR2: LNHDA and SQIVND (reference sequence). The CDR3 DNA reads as TGTGCCAGTAGGTGGGACAGGGGTAGCAATGAGCAGTTCTTC. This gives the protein CASRWDRGSNEQFF.

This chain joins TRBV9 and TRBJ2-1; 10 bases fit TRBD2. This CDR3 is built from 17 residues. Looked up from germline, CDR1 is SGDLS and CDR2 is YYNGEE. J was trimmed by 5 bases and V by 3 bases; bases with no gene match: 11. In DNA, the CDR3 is TGTGCCAGCAGCGCACCCGCTAGCGGGGGCCGTAACAATGAGCAGTTCTTC. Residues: CASSAPASGGRNNEQFF. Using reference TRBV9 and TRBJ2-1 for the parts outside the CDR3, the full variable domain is DSGVTQTPKHLITATGQRVTLRCSPRSGDLSVYWYQQSLDQGLQFLIQYYNGEERAKGNILERFSAQQFPDLHSELNLSSLELGDSALYFCASSAPASGGRNNEQFFGPGTRLTVL.

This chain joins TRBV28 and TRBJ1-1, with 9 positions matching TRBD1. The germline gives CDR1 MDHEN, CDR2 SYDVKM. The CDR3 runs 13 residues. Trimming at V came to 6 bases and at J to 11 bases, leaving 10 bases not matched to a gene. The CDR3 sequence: CASRLTGGVRAFF. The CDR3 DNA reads TGTGCCAGCAGGCTCACAGGGGGCGTAAGGGCTTTCTTT.

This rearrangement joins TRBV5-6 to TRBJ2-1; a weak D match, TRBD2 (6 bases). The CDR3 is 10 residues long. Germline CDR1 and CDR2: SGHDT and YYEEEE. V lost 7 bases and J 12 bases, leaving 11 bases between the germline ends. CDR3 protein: CASGRTGQFF. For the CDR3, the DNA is TGTGCCAGCGGGAGGACCGGGCAGTTCTTC.

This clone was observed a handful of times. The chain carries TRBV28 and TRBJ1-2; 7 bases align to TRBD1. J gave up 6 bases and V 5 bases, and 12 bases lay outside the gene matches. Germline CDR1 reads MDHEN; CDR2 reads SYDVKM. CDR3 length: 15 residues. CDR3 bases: TGTGCCAGCAGTGATGCAGACAGGGTTGAGAATGGCTACACCTTC. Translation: CASSDADRVENGYTF.

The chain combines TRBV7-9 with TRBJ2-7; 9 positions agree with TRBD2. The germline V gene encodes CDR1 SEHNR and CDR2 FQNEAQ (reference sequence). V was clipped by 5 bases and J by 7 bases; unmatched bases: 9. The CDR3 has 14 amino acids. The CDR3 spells CASSPGSSGEEQYF. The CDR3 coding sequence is TGTGCCAGCAGCCCAGGGTCTAGCGGGGAAGAGCAGTACTTC.

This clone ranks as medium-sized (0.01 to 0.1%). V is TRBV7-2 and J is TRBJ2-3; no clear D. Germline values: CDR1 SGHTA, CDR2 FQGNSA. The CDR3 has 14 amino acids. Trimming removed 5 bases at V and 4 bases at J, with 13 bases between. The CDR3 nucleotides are TGTGCCAGCAGCCTTTCTGGGCTCCCAGATACGCAGTATTTT. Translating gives CASSLSGLPDTQYF.

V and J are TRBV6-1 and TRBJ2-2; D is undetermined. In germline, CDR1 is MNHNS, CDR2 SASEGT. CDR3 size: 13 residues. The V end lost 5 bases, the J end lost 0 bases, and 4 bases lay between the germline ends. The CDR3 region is CASSQTNTGELFF. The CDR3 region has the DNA TGTGCCAGCAGTCAAACGAACACCGGGGAGCTGTTTTTT.